These 25 T cell receptor beta chains were all obtained from the same sample, sequenced in a study of Ad26.COV2.S vaccination and SARS-CoV-2 variants. Assay: immunoSEQ multiplex PCR; the TCRdb copy retains only in-frame clones and omits some. This sample has roughly 320,000 clones, with 70% to 90% found just once. Described treatment: roughly 18 received Ad26.COV2.S at low or high dose, single or two shots; several received placebo; per-sample allocation not given. All samples were drawn on day 63, counting from the first vaccine or placebo injection. The sample was peripheral blood, taken in a trial of Ad26.COV2.S vaccine versus placebo. All receptors derive from a person aged 18 to 59 who received the Ad26.COV2.S COVID-19 vaccine or a placebo.

J is TRBJ1-3 and V is TRBV5-6; the D gene is possibly TRBD1 (6 bases). This CDR3 has 14 residues. Trimming cost V 5 bases and J 6 bases, with 15 bases left between them. Per the germline V gene, CDR1 is SGHDT and CDR2 is YYEEEE. CDR3 region: CASRSTGAENTIYF. Here the CDR3 DNA reads TGTGCCAGCAGATCTACGGGGGCTGAAAACACCATATATTTT.

This rearrangement joins TRBV20-1 to TRBJ2-6; the D gene could be TRBD1 or TRBD2 (6 bases each). Germline V gives CDR1 DFQATT, CDR2 SNEGSKA (reference sequence). The CDR3 totals 15 residues. Trimming removed 3 bases at V and 3 bases at J, with 12 bases between. The CDR3 sequence is CSASQRGLGANVLTF. In nucleotides, the CDR3 is TGCAGTGCTAGTCAACGGGGGCTTGGGGCCAACGTCCTGACTTTC.

The V call is TRBV7-6, the J call TRBJ1-3; D perhaps matches TRBD1 (6 bases). CDR3 length equals 16 residues. Germline CDR1 SGHVS, CDR2 FNYEAQ. Deletions cut 4 bases from V and 0 bases from J, with 13 bases between. The CDR3 region is CASSSGTPGSGNTIYF. In DNA form, the CDR3 reads TGTGCCAGCAGCTCCGGGACACCCGGCTCTGGAAACACCATATATTTT.

This chain uses TRBV4-3 with TRBJ2-7, with no clear D. Trimming left V 4 bases short and J 9 bases short, with 16 bases between. The germline gives CDR1 LGHNA, CDR2 YSLEER. This CDR3 comprises 13 residues. The DNA for the CDR3 is TGCGCCAGCAGCCCCAATCGGCGAGACCGGCAGTACTTC. As protein: CASSPNRRDRQYF.

The V gene is TRBV28, the J gene TRBJ2-7, with 8 positions matching TRBD2. Germline V gives CDR1 MDHEN, CDR2 SYDVKM. Trimming at V came to 7 bases and at J to 10 bases, leaving 9 bases not matched to a gene. CDR3 length equals 12 residues. This chain's CDR3 is CASKGNSGAQYF. CDR3 coding DNA: TGTGCCAGCAAGGGCAATAGCGGGGCACAGTACTTC.

This sequence joins TRBV30 and TRBJ2-3; TRBD2 matches at 8 bases. The junction had 6 bases not matched to a gene; V was cut back by 4 bases and J by 3 bases. The germline CDR1 and CDR2 sequences are GTSNPN and SVGIG (reference sequence). The CDR3 is 14 residues long. The CDR3 sequence is CAWTTGTSTDTQYF. The CDR3 coding sequence is TGTGCCTGGACTACCGGGACTAGTACAGATACGCAGTATTTT.

The V call is TRBV12-3 or TRBV12-4, the J call TRBJ2-7, with 7 bases matching TRBD2. This CDR3 spans 12 amino acids. V was pared by 6 bases and J by 3 bases, with 2 bases of the junction left unmatched. CDR3 in amino acids: CASSGGGYEQYF. The CDR3 DNA sequence: TGTGCCAGCAGCGGCGGGGGCTACGAGCAGTACTTC.

The chain is built from TRBV30 and TRBJ1-2, with no clear D. The ends were cut back, 3 bases at V and 1 base at J, with 6 bases in the middle. The CDR3 has 12 residues. Germline V gives CDR1 GTSNPN, CDR2 SVGIG (reference sequence). The CDR3 DNA follows: TGTGCCTGGAGCGGCTTTAACTATGGCTACACCTTC. This encodes CAWSGFNYGYTF. The whole variable domain, filled in from reference TRBV30 and TRBJ1-2, reads SQTIHQWPATLVQPVGSPLSLECTVEGTSNPNLYWYRQAAGRGLQLLFYSVGIGQISSEVPQNLSASRPQDRQFILSSKKLLLSDSGFYLCAWSGFNYGYTFGSGTRLTVV.

The chain combines TRBV5-1 with TRBJ2-7; 11 nucleotides match TRBD1. The germline CDR1 and CDR2 sequences are SGHRS and YFSETQ. The V gene end was trimmed by 4 bases and the J gene end by 7 bases; junction bases not matched to a gene: 7. This CDR3 is 14 amino acids long. The CDR3 DNA follows: TGCGCCAGCAGCATCGGACAGGGGGCGAGGGAGCAGTACTTC. As protein: CASSIGQGAREQYF.

The rearrangement joins TRBV13 to TRBJ1-4, with TRBD1 matching 9 bases. Germline V lookup: CDR1 PRHDT, CDR2 FYEKMQ (reference sequence). J lost 7 bases, V lost 6 bases, and 12 bases had no gene match. The length of the CDR3 is 16 residues. This CDR3 is CASSSSWRTGAEKLFF. CDR3 nucleotides: TGTGCCAGCAGTTCCAGTTGGAGGACAGGGGCTGAAAAACTGTTTTTT.

This clone was detected only once. This chain joins TRBV11-2 and TRBJ1-2; TRBD1 is a possible D gene (5 bases). The CDR3 runs to 13 residues. V gave up 8 bases and J gave up 4 bases, with 14 bases separating them. In germline, CDR1 is SGHAT, CDR2 FQNNGV. Here the CDR3 DNA reads TGTGCCAGCCGATTGAGGGGAGGCTATGGCTACACCTTC. It codes for CASRLRGGYGYTF. Together with reference TRBV11-2 and TRBJ1-2, the CDR3 gives the full variable domain: EAGVAQSPRYKIIEKRQSVAFWCNPISGHATLYWYQQILGQGPKLLIQFQNNGVVDDSQLPKDRFSAERLKGVDSTLKIQPAKLEDSAVYLCASRLRGGYGYTFGSGTRLTVV.

The J gene is TRBJ2-6, the V gene TRBV27; D not certain. The V end lost 6 bases, the J end lost 1 base, and 4 bases lay between the germline ends. In germline, CDR1 is MNHEY, CDR2 SMNVEV (reference sequence). The CDR3 consists of 13 residues. Here the CDR3 DNA reads TGTGCCAGCAGACCGTCTGGGGCCAACGTCCTGACTTTC. Its protein product is CASRPSGANVLTF. Together with reference TRBV27 and TRBJ2-6, the CDR3 gives the full variable domain: EAQVTQNPRYLITVTGKKLTVTCSQNMNHEYMSWYRQDPGLGLRQIYYSMNVEVTDKGDVPEGYKVSRKEKRNFPLILESPSPNQTSLYFCASRPSGANVLTFGAGSRLTVL.

The rearrangement links TRBV7-2 to TRBJ1-1, with D maybe TRBD1 (6 bases). V lost 4 bases and J lost 10, with 16 bases in between. There are 13 residues in the CDR3. Germline lookup yields CDR1 SGHTA and CDR2 FQGNSA. In DNA, the CDR3 is TGTGCCAGCAGCTCAAAAGGGGGGGTTCGAGCTTTCTTT. The encoded protein is CASSSKGGVRAFF.

The rearrangement joins TRBV6-4 to TRBJ1-2; D is uncertain. Trimming took off 0 bases at V and 4 bases at J, with 15 bases between the two ends. Germline CDR1 MRHNA, CDR2 SNTAGT. The CDR3 length is 16 residues. The CDR3 spells CASSDSGGTWGYGYTF. In DNA, the CDR3 is TGTGCCAGCAGTGACTCGGGCGGAACCTGGGGCTATGGCTACACCTTC.

This clone was counted a few times. The chain is built from TRBV5-1 and TRBJ2-2; TRBD2 matches 7 bases. CDR3 length: 16 amino acids. Losses at the gene ends were 2 bases for V and 0 bases for J; bases not matched to a gene: 4. Germline V gives CDR1 SGHRS, CDR2 YFSETQ. The CDR3 nucleotides read TGCGCCAGCAGCTTCCCTCGGGGGGCGAACACCGGGGAGCTGTTTTTT. This translates into CASSFPRGANTGELFF. The full variable domain, with the rest looked up from reference TRBV5-1 and TRBJ2-2, is KAGVTQTPRYLIKTRGQQVTLSCSPISGHRSVSWYQQTPGQGLQFLFEYFSETQRNKGNFPGRFSGRQFSNSRSEMNVSTLELGDSALYLCASSFPRGANTGELFFGEGSRLTVL.

This sequence joins TRBV19 and TRBJ2-3; 8 positions match TRBD2. The V segment lost 5 bases and the J segment 5 bases; nucleotides outside the gene matches: 12. The CDR3 contains 16 residues. Germline loops: CDR1 LNHDA, CDR2 SQIVND (reference sequence). The CDR3 region has the DNA TGTGCCAGTAGTCGAGTTCCAGCGGGGGCGGTAGATACGCAGTATTTT. Translating gives CASSRVPAGAVDTQYF.

The chain has TRBV11-3 and TRBJ2-5; possibly TRBD1 or TRBD2 for D (6 bases each). With 4 bases removed from V and 1 base from J, the gap between germline ends came to 16 bases. Germline V gives CDR1 SGHNT, CDR2 YENEEA. This CDR3 is built from 16 residues. CDR3 sequence reads: CASSWGRGGSQETQYF. The CDR3 nucleotides are TGTGCCAGCAGCTGGGGGAGAGGGGGGAGCCAAGAGACCCAGTACTTC.

This clone has only a few counts. Other DNA sequences within the sample encode an identical CDR3. The V and J genes are TRBV7-9 and TRBJ1-3, with a tentative D call TRBD1 (5 bases). Germline CDR1 is SEHNR and CDR2 is FQNEAQ (reference sequence). This CDR3 region has 16 residues. The V and J ends lost 5 bases and 0 bases respectively, with 14 bases between them. The CDR3 DNA follows: TGTGCCAGCAGCCCCCAGGGTGGGTTCTCTGGAAACACCATATATTTT. Amino acid sequence: CASSPQGGFSGNTIYF.

The J gene is TRBJ2-3, the V gene TRBV7-9, with D possibly TRBD1 on 5 matching bases. V lost 5 bases, J lost 0 bases, and 12 bases lay in between. Per the germline V gene, CDR1 is SEHNR and CDR2 is FQNEAQ (reference sequence). There are 15 residues in the CDR3. As DNA, the CDR3 is TGTGCCAGCAGCCGTGGACGACAGAGCACAGATACGCAGTATTTT. It encodes CASSRGRQSTDTQYF.

The chain has TRBV9 and TRBJ2-7, with D possibly TRBD1 on 6 matching bases. Trimming pared 0 bases from V and 0 bases from J, leaving 13 bases between. The CDR3 runs 16 residues. Germline CDR1 SGDLS, CDR2 YYNGEE. CDR3 protein: CASSVEGQGSSYEQYF. As DNA, the CDR3 is TGTGCCAGCAGCGTAGAAGGCCAGGGGAGCTCCTACGAGCAGTACTTC.

The chain is built from TRBV6-1 and TRBJ1-4, with 10 bases fitting TRBD1. The CDR3 contains 15 residues. In germline, CDR1 is MNHNS, CDR2 SASEGT. The V segment lost 2 bases and the J segment 6 bases; nucleotides outside the gene matches: 3. CDR3 sequence reads: CASSERDRGYEKLFF. DNA for the CDR3: TGTGCCAGCAGTGAAAGGGACAGGGGATATGAAAAACTGTTTTTT.

This clone showed up just a few times. V gene TRBV2 combines with J gene TRBJ1-5; D uncertain. This CDR3 spans 12 amino acids. V was cut by 8 bases and J by 8 bases, with 13 bases left in between. CDR1 SNHLY and CDR2 FYNNEI come from the germline V gene. CDR3 loop: CASDKRKEPQHF. The CDR3 nucleotides read TGTGCCAGCGACAAACGCAAGGAGCCCCAGCATTTT.

V and J are TRBV6-4 and TRBJ1-1; no clear D. The germline gives CDR1 MRHNA, CDR2 SNTAGT. CDR3 length: 15 amino acids. Trimming cost V 2 bases and J 3 bases, with 13 bases left between them. CDR3 amino acids: CASSDPRRADTEAFF. The CDR3 nucleotides are TGTGCCAGCAGTGACCCGAGACGTGCGGACACTGAAGCTTTCTTT.

This sequence joins TRBV19 and TRBJ1-5, with D possibly being TRBD1 (5 bases). Germline CDR1 and CDR2: LNHDA and SQIVND (reference sequence). Trimming left V 3 bases short and J 8 bases short, with 14 bases between. There are 14 residues in the CDR3. As DNA, the CDR3 is TGTGCCAGTAGTATGTCTAGGGACGGGAAGCCCCAGCATTTT. Translating gives CASSMSRDGKPQHF.

This chain joins TRBV5-3 and TRBJ2-1; 11 bases line up with TRBD2. TRBV5-3 is annotated as an ORF whose role is uncertain. This CDR3 is built from 18 residues. The J segment lost 4 bases and the V segment lost 0 bases, leaving 9 bases of the junction unmatched. The CDR3, as DNA: TGTGCCAGAAGCTTGGTAGTACTAGCGGGGGACCTATACAATGAGCAGTTCTTC. Translation gives CARSLVVLAGDLYNEQFF.